This T cell receptor beta chain was recovered during a study of molecular identifiers for immune sequencing clone quantification. Looking at the study overall: Four of five splits of RNA from approximately 20,000 or 98,000 naive CD8 cells were sequenced in replicates. Study-wide points: Under 1% of molecules in naive cells, but over 98% of effector molecules, belonged to clones above 20 RNA copies. Identical TCR molecules can share a barcode, and this sharing could underestimate highly expanded clone sizes.

V was cut by 2 bases and J by 5 bases, with 19 bases left in between. Germline V CDR1 and CDR2: MDHEN, SYDVKM. This CDR3 region has 16 residues. This clonotype was seen a few times. Antigen: not known. With listed TCR primers and previously described methods, bulk TCR libraries were prepared. MiXCR, applied by TCRdb to the PCR reads, yields one record per CDR3 protein. The sample lists around 480,000 distinct CDR3 sequences, roughly 25% occurring once. The source material was naive CD8+ T cells from blood, with Jurkat cell RNA spiked in. As to subset: FACS-sorted CD8+CD4-CCR7+CD45RA+ naive T cells. The rearrangement links TRBV28 to TRBJ2-7; no definite D call. The receptor's source is a human donor in good health. Some libraries in this study had Jurkat cell RNA spiked in. The CDR3 region is CASSLNEQKGFDEQYF. CDR3 sequence (DNA): TGTGCCAGCAGTTTAAATGAACAGAAAGGATTCGACGAGCAGTACTTC.